The 17 T cell receptor beta chains below were found in one sample sequenced in a study of T cell repertoires in cytomegalovirus infection. TCRdb re-called the reads through MiXCR, storing one row per CDR3 protein. The table includes about 530,000 distinct CDR3 sequences, approximately 25% detected once. The sequenced material came from PBMCs. The receptor source for this set is a human donor in good health (CMV status not recorded). Some clones in this sample may be carry-over from other donors' samples.

This chain links TRBV7-2 with TRBJ2-2; 8 bases fit TRBD2. Trimming cost V 6 bases and J 6 bases; bases outside gene matches: 9. The CDR3 contains 15 residues. Germline V gene lookup returns CDR1 SGHTA and CDR2 FQGNSA. The CDR3 coding sequence is TGTGCCAGCAGTCCGAGCGGGAGCAGGGCCGGGGAGCTGTTTTTT. This translates into CASSPSGSRAGELFF.

This clonotype was counted between two and nine times. V is TRBV7-9 and J is TRBJ2-3, with D possibly TRBD2 on 5 matching bases. Germline V CDR1 and CDR2: SEHNR, FQNEAQ (reference sequence). Deletions cut 5 bases from V and 0 bases from J, with 18 bases between. CDR3 length: 17 residues. The CDR3, as DNA: TGTGCCAGCAGCCCTTCGGAAGCGGCCTATAGCACAGATACGCAGTATTTT. Residues: CASSPSEAAYSTDTQYF.

This clonotype has at least ten counts. The chain couples TRBV7-8 to TRBJ2-7, with D perhaps TRBD1 (5 bases). The CDR3 totals 12 residues. V was clipped by 2 bases and J by 5 bases, with 7 bases between them. CDR1 is SGHVS and CDR2 is FQNEAQ in the germline V gene. The CDR3 coding sequence is TGTGCCAGCAGCTTACTCAGGGACGAGCAGTACTTC. This codes for CASSLLRDEQYF.

This clonotype was seen repeatedly, ten times or more. The rearrangement uses TRBV7-2 and TRBJ1-2; D gene unclear. CDR3 length: 13 amino acids. The V end was cut by 5 bases, the J end by 2 bases, with 9 bases between. Germline lookup yields CDR1 SGHTA and CDR2 FQGNSA. The CDR3 nucleotides read TGTGCCAGCAGCAAAGACGGAAACTATGGCTACACCTTC. Protein sequence: CASSKDGNYGYTF.

This clonotype was detected only a few times. The chain is built from TRBV27 and TRBJ1-5; a possible D gene is TRBD1 (6 bases). Looked up from germline, CDR1 is MNHEY and CDR2 is SMNVEV (reference sequence). V was shortened by 6 bases and J by 7 bases, with 19 bases between the two germline ends. The CDR3 is 15 amino acids. CDR3 region: CASSPSRGAEQPQHF. The CDR3 DNA is TGTGCCAGCAGCCCCTCCCGGGGGGCAGAACAGCCCCAGCATTTT.

The V call is TRBV9, the J call TRBJ1-4; 7 nucleotides align to TRBD1. From germline, CDR1 is SGDLS and CDR2 YYNGEE. Germline trimming cut 3 bases from V and 0 bases from J; bases unmatched to any gene: 8. The CDR3 is 17 residues long. The CDR3 nucleotides are TGTGCCAGCAGCGGACAGGGTGCGGCGACAACTAATGAAAAACTGTTTTTT. It is translated as CASSGQGAATTNEKLFF.

This clonotype appeared many times. The chain combines TRBV7-2 with TRBJ1-5; D is unresolved. Trimming took 5 bases from V and 1 from J, leaving 9 bases between them. The CDR3 length is 14 residues. Germline-derived CDR1 and CDR2 are SGHTA and FQGNSA. For the CDR3, the DNA is TGTGCCAGCAGCCCGCGACACAGCAATCAGCCCCAGCATTTT. It is translated as CASSPRHSNQPQHF.

CDR3 DNA sequence: TGCGCCAGCAGCCAGAGACAGGGGGCAATAAGTGGCTACACCTTC. Its translation is CASSQRQGAISGYTF. This rearrangement joins TRBV4-3 to TRBJ1-2; 10 bases are a match to TRBD1. This CDR3 has 15 amino acids. The germline V gene encodes CDR1 LGHNA and CDR2 YSLEER. Trimming took 3 bases from V and 7 from J; bases not matched to a gene: 8.

The rearrangement links TRBV11-3 to TRBJ2-5, with TRBD1 matching 9 bases. Germline CDR1 is SGHNT and CDR2 is YENEEA. V trimming: 4 bases; J trimming: 2 bases; junction bases outside the gene matches: 5. This CDR3 comprises 15 residues. CDR3 in DNA: TGTGCCAGCAGCTCGGGACAGGGATTACAAGAGACCCAGTACTTC. This encodes CASSSGQGLQETQYF.

In its sample, this clonotype was seen a few times. The rearrangement links TRBV7-9 to TRBJ1-5; D perhaps matches TRBD1 (6 bases). V lost 5 bases, J lost 3 bases, and 14 bases lay in between. Germline V gives CDR1 SEHNR, CDR2 FQNEAQ (reference sequence). The CDR3 covers 15 residues. The CDR3 region is CASSDGGAPNQPQHF. CDR3 DNA: TGTGCCAGCAGCGACGGGGGGGCGCCCAATCAGCCCCAGCATTTT.

This clonotype was observed a handful of times. The V gene is TRBV12-5, the J gene TRBJ1-2; 11 bases agree with TRBD1. CDR1 is LGHNT and CDR2 is FRNRAP in the germline V gene. Germline trimming cut 5 bases from V and 8 bases from J; bases unmatched to any gene: 16. This CDR3 contains 17 residues. The CDR3 is CASGPWTGGRASGGYTF. The DNA of the CDR3 is TGTGCTAGTGGTCCCTGGACAGGGGGCAGGGCGTCGGGAGGCTACACCTTC.

The sample holds a few counts of this clonotype. V and J are TRBV7-2 and TRBJ2-5, with 7 positions matching TRBD2. Germline V CDR1 and CDR2: SGHTA, FQGNSA. Germline trimming cut 0 bases from V and 2 bases from J; bases unmatched to any gene: 9. This CDR3 has 17 amino acids. As DNA, the CDR3 is TGTGCCAGCAGCTTAGCCCCCCCCTCTAGCGGACAAGAGACCCAGTACTTC. It is translated as CASSLAPPSSGQETQYF.

J is TRBJ1-4 and V is TRBV2; TRBD1 matches at 8 bases. Per germline, CDR1 SNHLY and CDR2 FYNNEI. Unmatched junction bases numbered 9, after V lost 5 bases and J lost 7 bases. The CDR3 consists of 15 residues. CDR3 in DNA: TGTGCCAGCAGTCCTCGGACAGGGATGGCTGAAAAACTGTTTTTT. Its protein product is CASSPRTGMAEKLFF.

This clonotype was seen a few times. The V gene is TRBV7-8, the J gene TRBJ2-1, with 8 bases identical to TRBD2. V dropped 0 bases and J dropped 3; count of bases not matched to a gene: 7. Germline CDR1 and CDR2: SGHVS and FQNEAQ. CDR3 length equals 17 residues. The CDR3 is CASSLAPAGGVYNEQFF. The CDR3 DNA is TGTGCCAGCAGCTTAGCGCCGGCGGGGGGCGTCTACAATGAGCAGTTCTTC.

V and J are TRBV6-1 and TRBJ2-1, with TRBD1 as a possible D gene (7 bases). This CDR3 is 12 amino acids long. V lost 8 bases and J 9 bases, leaving 14 bases between the germline ends. Looked up from germline, CDR1 is MNHNS and CDR2 is SASEGT. The CDR3 nucleotides are TGTGCCAGCCCCAGGGGGGCTGGTGAGCAGTTCTTC. It encodes CASPRGAGEQFF.

This chain uses TRBV24-1 with TRBJ1-6; 7 positions match TRBD1. Germline CDR1 KGHDR, CDR2 SFDVKD. The CDR3 extends over 14 amino acids. V was pared by 4 bases and J by 7 bases, with 3 bases of the junction left unmatched. CDR3 protein: CATSETGTNSPLHF. CDR3 bases: TGTGCCACCAGTGAGACAGGGACGAATTCACCCCTCCACTTT.

This clonotype was seen a handful of times. V usage is TRBV4-3 and J usage is TRBJ2-1, with D tentatively TRBD2 (5 bases). Germline V lookup: CDR1 LGHNA, CDR2 YSLEER. The CDR3 is 14 residues long. The V end lost 3 bases, the J end lost 7 bases, and 13 bases lay between the germline ends. The CDR3 coding sequence is TGCGCCAGCAGCCACTCTCTAGCCCCGAATGAGCAGTTCTTC. It yields the protein CASSHSLAPNEQFF.